This record covers a single TCR beta chain. Antigen: not known. A library of TCRbeta sequences, prepared with unique molecular identifiers, was generated. TCRdb itself ran the PCR reads through MiXCR, one entry per CDR3 protein. This table holds fewer than 550,000 distinct CDR3 sequences, more than 9.5% found once. This sample was included in a study of T-cell reconstitution after alpha-beta-depleted transplantation in children. Overall study results and limits: Newly made T cells mostly supplied T-cell counts and diversity one year after transplant. After transplant, at about two months, alpha-beta T cells were reportedly derived from several hundred expanded graft clones. At day 60, the high TCRbeta diversity found in some patients originated from recipient T cells and thymic progenitors that had survived.

V shed 1 base and J 3 bases; nucleotides not matched to a gene: 1. This CDR3 spans 15 amino acids. This clonotype originated in a female patient younger than 10 who had a stem cell transplant for aplastic anemia, so the T cells may come from the graft donor. The material sequenced was PBMCs, mostly from graft donor cells, taken 180 days after TCRalphabeta/CD19-depleted stem cell transplant. The chain uses TRBV12-3 or TRBV12-4 and TRBJ2-1; 9 bases map to TRBD2. As DNA, the CDR3 is TGTGCCAGCAGTTTAGTAGCGGGAGTCTACAATGAGCAGTTCTTC. Translation: CASSLVAGVYNEQFF.